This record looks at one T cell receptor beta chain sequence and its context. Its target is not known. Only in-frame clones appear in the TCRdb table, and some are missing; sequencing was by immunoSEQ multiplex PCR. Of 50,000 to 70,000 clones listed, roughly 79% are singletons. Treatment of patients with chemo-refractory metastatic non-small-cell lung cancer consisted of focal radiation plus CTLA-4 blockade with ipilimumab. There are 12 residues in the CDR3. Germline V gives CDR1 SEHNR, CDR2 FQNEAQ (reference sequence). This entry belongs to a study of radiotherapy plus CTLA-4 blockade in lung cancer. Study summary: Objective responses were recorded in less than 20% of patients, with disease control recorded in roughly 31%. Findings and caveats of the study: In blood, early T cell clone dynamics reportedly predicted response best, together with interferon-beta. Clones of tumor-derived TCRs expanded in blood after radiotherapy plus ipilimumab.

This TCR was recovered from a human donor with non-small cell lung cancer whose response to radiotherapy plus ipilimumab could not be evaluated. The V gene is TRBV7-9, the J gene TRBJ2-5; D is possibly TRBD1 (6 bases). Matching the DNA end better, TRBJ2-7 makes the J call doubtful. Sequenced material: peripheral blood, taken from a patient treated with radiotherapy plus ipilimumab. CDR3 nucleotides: TGTGCCAGCAGCGAGACAGGTTACGAGCAGTACTTC. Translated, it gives CASSETGYEQYF.